The subject of this entry is one T cell receptor (beta chain). Germline V gene sequence: CDR1 LNHDA, CDR2 SQIVND (reference sequence). V was pared by 10 bases and J by 4 bases, with 16 bases between. This CDR3 region has 13 residues. The protocol was immunoSEQ multiplex PCR, while the TCRdb copy is restricted to in-frame clones and leaves out a portion. The sample carries 30,000 to 45,000 clones, about 80% recorded once. This specimen comes from a study of OX40 agonist ivuxolimab in advanced cancers. At the level of the study: A mean age of approximately 60 years, range about 23 to 80, was recorded, and roughly 83% were male.

The chain couples TRBV19 to TRBJ1-1, with D tentatively TRBD1 (6 bases). The sequencing used CD4+ or CD8+ T cells sorted from blood, collected in a trial of the OX40 agonist ivuxolimab. The receptor's source is an adult with an advanced solid tumor such as melanoma, head and neck, liver or kidney cancer. This CDR3 reads CATALARGTEAFF. The CDR3 DNA sequence: TGTGCCACCGCCCTGGCCAGGGGCACTGAAGCTTTCTTT.